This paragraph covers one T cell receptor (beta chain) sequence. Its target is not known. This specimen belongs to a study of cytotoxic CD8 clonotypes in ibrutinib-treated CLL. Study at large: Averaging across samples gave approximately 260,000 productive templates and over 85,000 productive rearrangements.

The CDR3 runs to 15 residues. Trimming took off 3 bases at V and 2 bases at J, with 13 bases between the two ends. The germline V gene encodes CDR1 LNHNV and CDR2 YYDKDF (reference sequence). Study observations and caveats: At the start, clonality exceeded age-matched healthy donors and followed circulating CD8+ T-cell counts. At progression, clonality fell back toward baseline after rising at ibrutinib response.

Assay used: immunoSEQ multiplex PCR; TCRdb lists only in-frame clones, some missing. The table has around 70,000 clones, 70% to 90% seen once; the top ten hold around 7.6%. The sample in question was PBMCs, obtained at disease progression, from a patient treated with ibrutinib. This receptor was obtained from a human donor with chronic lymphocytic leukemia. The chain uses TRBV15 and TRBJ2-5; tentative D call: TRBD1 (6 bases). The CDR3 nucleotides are TGTGCCACCAGCAGGGAGAGGGGGACACAAGAGACCCAGTACTTC. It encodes CATSRERGTQETQYF.